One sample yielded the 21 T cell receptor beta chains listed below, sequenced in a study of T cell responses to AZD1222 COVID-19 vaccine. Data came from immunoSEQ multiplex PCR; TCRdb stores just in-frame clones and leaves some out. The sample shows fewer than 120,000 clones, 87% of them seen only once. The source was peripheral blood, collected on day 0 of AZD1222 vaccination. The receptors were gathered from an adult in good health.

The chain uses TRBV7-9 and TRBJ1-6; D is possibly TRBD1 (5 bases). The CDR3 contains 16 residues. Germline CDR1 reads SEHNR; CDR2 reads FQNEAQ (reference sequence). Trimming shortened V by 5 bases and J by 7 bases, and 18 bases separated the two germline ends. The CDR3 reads CASSRPLAGYNSPLHF. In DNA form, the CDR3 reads TGTGCCAGCAGCCGGCCATTGGCAGGGTACAATTCACCCCTCCACTTT.

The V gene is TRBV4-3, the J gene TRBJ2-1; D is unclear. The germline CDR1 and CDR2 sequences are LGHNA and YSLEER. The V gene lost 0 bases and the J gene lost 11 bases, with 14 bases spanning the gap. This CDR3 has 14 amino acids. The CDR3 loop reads CASSQDDTRGQQFF. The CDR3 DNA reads TGCGCCAGCAGCCAAGACGATACGCGAGGACAGCAGTTCTTC.

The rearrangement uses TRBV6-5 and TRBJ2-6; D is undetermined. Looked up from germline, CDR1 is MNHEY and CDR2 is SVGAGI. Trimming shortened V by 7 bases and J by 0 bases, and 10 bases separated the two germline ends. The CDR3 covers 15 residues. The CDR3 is CASMLQSSGANVLTF. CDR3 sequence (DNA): TGTGCCAGCATGCTACAGAGCTCTGGGGCCAACGTCCTGACTTTC.

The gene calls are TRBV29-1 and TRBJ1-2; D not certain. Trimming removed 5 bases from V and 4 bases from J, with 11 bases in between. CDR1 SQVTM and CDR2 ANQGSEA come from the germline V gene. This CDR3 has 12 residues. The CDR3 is CSVPGRSYGYTF. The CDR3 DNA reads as TGCAGCGTTCCGGGTCGGAGCTATGGCTACACCTTC.

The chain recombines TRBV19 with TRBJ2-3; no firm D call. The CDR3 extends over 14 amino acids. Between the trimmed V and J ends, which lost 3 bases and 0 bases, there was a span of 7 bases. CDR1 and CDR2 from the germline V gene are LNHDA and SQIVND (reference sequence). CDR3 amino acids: CASSIGASTDTQYF. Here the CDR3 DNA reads TGTGCCAGTAGTATCGGAGCTAGCACAGATACGCAGTATTTT.

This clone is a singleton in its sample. The CDR3 protein is CASSLTGTQEPDTQYF. The CDR3 coding sequence is TGCGCCAGCAGCTTAACCGGGACTCAAGAACCAGATACGCAGTATTTT. The chain is built from TRBV5-1 and TRBJ2-3; D is possibly TRBD2 (6 bases). This CDR3 is 16 amino acids long. CDR1 is SGHRS and CDR2 is YFSETQ in the germline V gene. The ends were cut back, 2 bases at V and 4 bases at J, with 17 bases in the middle.

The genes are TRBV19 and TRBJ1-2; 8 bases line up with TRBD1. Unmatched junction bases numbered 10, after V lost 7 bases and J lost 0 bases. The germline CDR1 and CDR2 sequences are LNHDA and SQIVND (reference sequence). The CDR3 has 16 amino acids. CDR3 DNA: TGTGCCAGTACCGCTGGACAGGGAAGAACTAACTATGGCTACACCTTC. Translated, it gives CASTAGQGRTNYGYTF. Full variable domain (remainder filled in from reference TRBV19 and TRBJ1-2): DGGITQSPKYLFRKEGQNVTLSCEQNLNHDAMYWYRQDPGQGLRLIYYSQIVNDFQKGDIAEGYSVSREKKESFPLTVTSAQKNPTAFYLCASTAGQGRTNYGYTFGSGTRLTVV.

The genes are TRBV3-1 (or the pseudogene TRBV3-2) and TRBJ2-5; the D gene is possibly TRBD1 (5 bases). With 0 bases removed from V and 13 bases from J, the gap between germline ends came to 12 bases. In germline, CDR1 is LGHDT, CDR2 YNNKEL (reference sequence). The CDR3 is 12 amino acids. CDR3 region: CASSQDGAALYF. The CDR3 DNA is TGTGCCAGCAGCCAAGATGGGGCAGCGCTGTACTTC.

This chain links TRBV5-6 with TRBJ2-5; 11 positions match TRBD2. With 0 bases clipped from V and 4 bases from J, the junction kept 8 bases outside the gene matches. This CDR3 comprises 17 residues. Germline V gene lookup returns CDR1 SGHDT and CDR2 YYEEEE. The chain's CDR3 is CASSLGLAGGRPETQYF. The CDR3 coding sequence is TGTGCCAGCAGCTTGGGGCTAGCGGGAGGACGACCAGAGACCCAGTACTTC.

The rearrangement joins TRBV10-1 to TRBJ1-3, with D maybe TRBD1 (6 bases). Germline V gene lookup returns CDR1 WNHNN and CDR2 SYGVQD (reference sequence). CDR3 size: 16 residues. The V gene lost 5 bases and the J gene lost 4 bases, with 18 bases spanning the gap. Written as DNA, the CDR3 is TGCGCCAGCAGTCTAGACCGACAGGTGTCGGGAAACACCATATATTTT. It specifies CASSLDRQVSGNTIYF.

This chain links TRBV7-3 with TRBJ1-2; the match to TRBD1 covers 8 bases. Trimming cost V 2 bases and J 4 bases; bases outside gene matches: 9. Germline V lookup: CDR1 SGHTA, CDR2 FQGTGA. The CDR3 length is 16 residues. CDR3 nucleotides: TGTGCCAGCAGCTTAGCCGGACAGGGCACCTCCTATGGCTACACCTTC. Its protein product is CASSLAGQGTSYGYTF.

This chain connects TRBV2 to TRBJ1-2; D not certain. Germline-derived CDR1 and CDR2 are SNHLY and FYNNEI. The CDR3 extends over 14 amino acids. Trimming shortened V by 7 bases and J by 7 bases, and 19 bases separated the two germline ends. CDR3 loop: CASTSVWGSFGYTF. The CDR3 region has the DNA TGTGCCAGCACATCAGTTTGGGGATCTTTTGGCTACACCTTC.

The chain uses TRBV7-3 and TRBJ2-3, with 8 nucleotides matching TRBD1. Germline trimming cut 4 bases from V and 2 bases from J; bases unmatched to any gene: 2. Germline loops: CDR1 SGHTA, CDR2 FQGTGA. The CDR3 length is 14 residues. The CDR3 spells CASSSQGATDTQYF. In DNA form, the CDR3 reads TGTGCCAGCAGCTCGCAGGGGGCCACAGATACGCAGTATTTT.

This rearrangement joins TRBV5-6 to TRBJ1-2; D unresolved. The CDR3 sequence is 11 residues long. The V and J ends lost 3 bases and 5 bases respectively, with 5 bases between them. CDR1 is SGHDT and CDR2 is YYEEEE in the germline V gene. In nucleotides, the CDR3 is TGTGCCAGCAGCTCAAATTATGGCTACACCTTC. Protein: CASSSNYGYTF.

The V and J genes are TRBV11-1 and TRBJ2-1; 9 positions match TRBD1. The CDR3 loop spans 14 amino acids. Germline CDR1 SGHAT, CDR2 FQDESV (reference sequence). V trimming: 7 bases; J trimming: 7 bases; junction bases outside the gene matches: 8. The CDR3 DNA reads TGTGCCAGCAACCGGGACAGGGTTGGTAATGAGCAGTTCTTC. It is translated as CASNRDRVGNEQFF.

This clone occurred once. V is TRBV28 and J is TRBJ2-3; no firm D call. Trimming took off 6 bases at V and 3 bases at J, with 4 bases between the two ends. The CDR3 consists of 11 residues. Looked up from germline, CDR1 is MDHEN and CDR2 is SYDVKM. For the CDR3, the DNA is TGTGCCAGCAGGTTAACAGATACGCAGTATTTT. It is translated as CASRLTDTQYF.

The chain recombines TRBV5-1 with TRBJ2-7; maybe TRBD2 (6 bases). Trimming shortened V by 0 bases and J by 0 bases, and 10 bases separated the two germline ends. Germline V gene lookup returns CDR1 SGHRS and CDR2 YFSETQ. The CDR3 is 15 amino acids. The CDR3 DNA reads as TGCGCCAGCAGCTTGGTCCGGGGGAGCTCCTACGAGCAGTACTTC. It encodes CASSLVRGSSYEQYF. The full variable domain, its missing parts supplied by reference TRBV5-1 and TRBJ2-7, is KAGVTQTPRYLIKTRGQQVTLSCSPISGHRSVSWYQQTPGQGLQFLFEYFSETQRNKGNFPGRFSGRQFSNSRSEMNVSTLELGDSALYLCASSLVRGSSYEQYFGPGTRLTVT.

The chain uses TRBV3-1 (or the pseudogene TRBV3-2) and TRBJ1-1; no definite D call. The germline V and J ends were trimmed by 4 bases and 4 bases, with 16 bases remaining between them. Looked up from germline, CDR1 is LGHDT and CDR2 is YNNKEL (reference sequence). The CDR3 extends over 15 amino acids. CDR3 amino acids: CASSPHLEASTEAFF. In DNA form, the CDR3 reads TGTGCCAGCAGCCCTCATCTCGAGGCCAGCACTGAAGCTTTCTTT.

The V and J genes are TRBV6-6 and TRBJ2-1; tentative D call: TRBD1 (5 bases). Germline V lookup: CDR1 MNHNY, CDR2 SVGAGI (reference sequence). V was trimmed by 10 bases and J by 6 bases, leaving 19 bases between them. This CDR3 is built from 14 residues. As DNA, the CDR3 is TGTGCCACTATTGGGGCCTTTGTATCCAATGAGCAGTTCTTC. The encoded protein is CATIGAFVSNEQFF.

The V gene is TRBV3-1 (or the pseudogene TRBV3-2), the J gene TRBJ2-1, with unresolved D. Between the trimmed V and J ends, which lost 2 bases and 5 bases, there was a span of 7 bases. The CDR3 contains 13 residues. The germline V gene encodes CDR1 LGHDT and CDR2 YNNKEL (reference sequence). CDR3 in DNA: TGTGCCAGCAGCCAATCAGCCGACAATGAGCAGTTCTTC. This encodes CASSQSADNEQFF.

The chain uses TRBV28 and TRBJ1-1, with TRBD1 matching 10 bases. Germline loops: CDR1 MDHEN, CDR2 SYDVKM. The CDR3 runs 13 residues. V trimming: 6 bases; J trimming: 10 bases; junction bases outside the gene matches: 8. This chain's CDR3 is CASSSTGTGAAFF. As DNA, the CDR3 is TGTGCCAGCAGCTCTACCGGGACAGGGGCAGCTTTCTTT.